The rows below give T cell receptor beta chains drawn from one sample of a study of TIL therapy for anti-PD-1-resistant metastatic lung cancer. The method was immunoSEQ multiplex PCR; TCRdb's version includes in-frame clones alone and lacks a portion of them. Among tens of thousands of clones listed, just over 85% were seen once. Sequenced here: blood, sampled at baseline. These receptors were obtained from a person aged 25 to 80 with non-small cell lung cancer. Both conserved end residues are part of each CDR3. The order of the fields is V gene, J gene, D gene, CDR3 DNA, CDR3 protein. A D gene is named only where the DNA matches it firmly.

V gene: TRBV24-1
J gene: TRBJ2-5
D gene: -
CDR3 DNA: TGTGCCACCAGTGACGCCCGGACAGAAGAGACCCAGTACTTC
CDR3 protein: CATSDARTEETQYF

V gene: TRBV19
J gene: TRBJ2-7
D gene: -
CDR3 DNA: TGTGCCAGTAGTAGTATCGCAGGGGGGAACGAGCAGTACTTC
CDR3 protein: CASSSIAGGNEQYF

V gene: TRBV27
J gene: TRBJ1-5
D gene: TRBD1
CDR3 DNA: TGTGCCAGCGCGGACAGGCGCAATCAGCCCCAGCATTTT
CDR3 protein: CASADRRNQPQHF

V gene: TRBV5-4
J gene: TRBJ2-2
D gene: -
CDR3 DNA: TGTGCCAGCAGCTCAGCGGTCGGATCCACCGGGGAGCTGTTTTTT
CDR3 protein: CASSSAVGSTGELFF

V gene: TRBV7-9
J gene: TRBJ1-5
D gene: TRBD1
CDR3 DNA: TGTGCCAGCAGCCCCGGGGACAGGGATCAGCCCCAGCATTTT
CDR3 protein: CASSPGDRDQPQHF

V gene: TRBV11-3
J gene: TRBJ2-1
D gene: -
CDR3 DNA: TGTGCCAGCAGCTTAAGGGACAATGAGCAGTTCTTC
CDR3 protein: CASSLRDNEQFF

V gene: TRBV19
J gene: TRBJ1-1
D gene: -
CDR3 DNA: TGTGCCAGTAGTTGGGGAGGGTGGTACGGTGAAGCTTTCTTT
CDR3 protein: CASSWGGWYGEAFF

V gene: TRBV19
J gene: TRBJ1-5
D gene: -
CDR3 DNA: TGTGCCAGTAGTACCGACAGGATTAGCAATCAGCCCCAGCATTTT
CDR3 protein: CASSTDRISNQPQHF

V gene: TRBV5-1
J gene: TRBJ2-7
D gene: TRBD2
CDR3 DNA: TGCGCCAGCAGCGTAGCGGGACTACAGAACGAGCAGTACTTC
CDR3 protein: CASSVAGLQNEQYF

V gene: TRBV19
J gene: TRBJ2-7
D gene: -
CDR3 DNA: TGTGCCAGTAGTAGCCTAGCGCGCTCCTACGAGCAGTACTTC
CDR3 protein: CASSSLARSYEQYF

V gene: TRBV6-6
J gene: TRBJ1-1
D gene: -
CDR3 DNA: TGTGCCAGCAGTTACACCGCCCTGGGGGGGGCCACTGAAGCTTTCTTT
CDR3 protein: CASSYTALGGATEAFF